Listed below are T cell receptor beta chains from one sample, sequenced in a study of T-cell memory formation after mild COVID-19. TCRdb called the 5' RACE reads again in MiXCR, with one record for every CDR3 protein. Among around 440,000 distinct CDR3 sequences, 15% to 20% were seen once, and the ten largest hold around an eighth. Source material: PBMCs or a T cell subset sorted from them (not recorded which). The receptor source for this set is an adult woman who had mild COVID-19 (a few samples of this study predate the infection). Cell type and time point are not known. Both conserved end residues are part of each CDR3. Each record gives: D gene, V gene, J gene, clone size, CDR3 length, CDR3 DNA, CDR3 protein. The D gene is left open where the match is weak. Some rows mark clone size as missing; the rest say once, few, many or name a class of expanded clone.

d_call: .; v_call: TRBV3-1; j_call: TRBJ2-1; clone_size: few; cdr3_length: 13; cdr3_nt: TGTGCCAGCAGCGGAGTGGCAGTCAATGAGCAGTTCTTC; cdr3_aa: CASSGVAVNEQFF
d_call: TRBD2; v_call: TRBV20-1; j_call: TRBJ2-3; clone_size: few; cdr3_length: 15; cdr3_nt: TGCAGTGCTAGAGTGGGACTAGCGGGCACCTATACGCAGTATTTT; cdr3_aa: CSARVGLAGTYTQYF
d_call: TRBD1; v_call: TRBV2; j_call: TRBJ2-1; clone_size: many; cdr3_length: 17; cdr3_nt: TGTGCCAGCAGTGGGAACCCGGGACAGGGACAATACAATGAGCAGTTCTTC; cdr3_aa: CASSGNPGQGQYNEQFF
d_call: TRBD2; v_call: TRBV20-1; j_call: TRBJ2-5; clone_size: .; cdr3_length: 12; cdr3_nt: TGCAGTGCGGTGCGGGGGTCAGAGACCCAGTACTTC; cdr3_aa: CSAVRGSETQYF
d_call: .; v_call: TRBV7-2; j_call: TRBJ2-1; clone_size: many; cdr3_length: 16; cdr3_nt: TGTGCCAGCAGCGCCGTGTTACTGGGCAGGGACAATGAGCAGTTCTTC; cdr3_aa: CASSAVLLGRDNEQFF
d_call: TRBD1; v_call: TRBV7-9; j_call: TRBJ2-7; clone_size: few; cdr3_length: 14; cdr3_nt: TGTGCCAGCAGCGACCGACAGGGAACGAGAGAGCAGTACTTC; cdr3_aa: CASSDRQGTREQYF
d_call: .; v_call: TRBV7-3; j_call: TRBJ2-5; clone_size: many; cdr3_length: 13; cdr3_nt: TGTGCCAGCAGCTTAAACAGGGAAGAGACCCAGTACTTC; cdr3_aa: CASSLNREETQYF
d_call: .; v_call: TRBV20-1; j_call: TRBJ1-2; clone_size: .; cdr3_length: 13; cdr3_nt: TGCAGTGGGCTAATACCTATGAACTATGGCTACACCTTC; cdr3_aa: CSGLIPMNYGYTF
d_call: .; v_call: TRBV4-1; j_call: TRBJ2-7; clone_size: .; cdr3_length: 15; cdr3_nt: TGCGCCAGCAGCCAAGATTGGGCGCGGGCCTACGAGCAGTACTTC; cdr3_aa: CASSQDWARAYEQYF
d_call: .; v_call: TRBV7-9; j_call: TRBJ2-1; clone_size: few; cdr3_length: 17; cdr3_nt: TGTGCCAGCAGCTTAGCTGGGTTAGGTTGGATTTACAATGAGCAGTTCTTC; cdr3_aa: CASSLAGLGWIYNEQFF
d_call: TRBD1; v_call: TRBV5-5; j_call: TRBJ2-7; clone_size: .; cdr3_length: 15; cdr3_nt: TGTGCCAGCAGCATCACAGGGGGCATTCAGGGGGAGCAGTACTTC; cdr3_aa: CASSITGGIQGEQYF
d_call: .; v_call: TRBV7-9; j_call: TRBJ2-1; clone_size: few; cdr3_length: 14; cdr3_nt: TGTGCCAGCAGCTCGCAAAGCTCCTACAATGAGCAGTTCTTC; cdr3_aa: CASSSQSSYNEQFF
d_call: .; v_call: TRBV5-1; j_call: TRBJ1-2; clone_size: .; cdr3_length: 14; cdr3_nt: TGCGCCAGCAGCCCGGCAGGGACTTCCTATGGCTACACCTTC; cdr3_aa: CASSPAGTSYGYTF
d_call: .; v_call: TRBV6-5; j_call: TRBJ1-6; clone_size: .; cdr3_length: 16; cdr3_nt: TGTGCCAGCAGTCCCCCACAGGCAGGGGCTCCTTCACCCCTCCACTTT; cdr3_aa: CASSPPQAGAPSPLHF
d_call: .; v_call: TRBV2; j_call: TRBJ2-4; clone_size: few; cdr3_length: 14; cdr3_nt: TGTGCCAGCAGTGTTGAAGGGGCCAAAAACATTCAGTACTTC; cdr3_aa: CASSVEGAKNIQYF
d_call: TRBD1; v_call: TRBV14; j_call: TRBJ2-7; clone_size: few; cdr3_length: 15; cdr3_nt: TGTGCCAGCAGCCCTGGGACAGGGAGCCCCTACGAGCAGTACTTC; cdr3_aa: CASSPGTGSPYEQYF
d_call: TRBD1; v_call: TRBV12-3/TRBV12-4; j_call: TRBJ2-3; clone_size: many; cdr3_length: 15; cdr3_nt: TGTGCCAGCAGCCGACAGGGGTCAGTCGCAGATACGCAGTATTTT; cdr3_aa: CASSRQGSVADTQYF
d_call: .; v_call: TRBV6-5; j_call: TRBJ1-6; clone_size: .; cdr3_length: 16; cdr3_nt: TGTGCCAGCAGTTACCAGTCGCCAGGGAGTAATTCACCCCTCCACTTT; cdr3_aa: CASSYQSPGSNSPLHF
d_call: TRBD2; v_call: TRBV18; j_call: TRBJ2-1; clone_size: .; cdr3_length: 15; cdr3_nt: TGTGCCAGCTCACCATCTAGCGGGAGTGCAGGTGAGCAGTTCTTC; cdr3_aa: CASSPSSGSAGEQFF
d_call: TRBD1; v_call: TRBV9; j_call: TRBJ2-1; clone_size: few; cdr3_length: 13; cdr3_nt: TGTGCCAGCAGGTCACAGGGGAGAGGAGAGCAGTTCTTC; cdr3_aa: CASRSQGRGEQFF
d_call: TRBD2; v_call: TRBV4-1; j_call: TRBJ2-1; clone_size: .; cdr3_length: 16; cdr3_nt: TGCGCCAGCAGCCACTCTCGGACTAGCGGGGTTAATGAGCAGTTCTTC; cdr3_aa: CASSHSRTSGVNEQFF
d_call: TRBD1; v_call: TRBV7-2; j_call: TRBJ1-1; clone_size: few; cdr3_length: 15; cdr3_nt: TGTGCCAGCAGCTTAGAGTGGACAGGGTCGTACCCAGCTTTCTTT; cdr3_aa: CASSLEWTGSYPAFF
d_call: .; v_call: TRBV5-1; j_call: TRBJ1-1; clone_size: few; cdr3_length: 14; cdr3_nt: TGCGCCAGCAGCAATGGCAGACTGAACACTGAAGCTTTCTTT; cdr3_aa: CASSNGRLNTEAFF
d_call: TRBD2; v_call: TRBV10-3; j_call: TRBJ2-5; clone_size: .; cdr3_length: 14; cdr3_nt: TGTGCCATCGATTCCGGTACTAGCGAAGAGACCCAGTACTTC; cdr3_aa: CAIDSGTSEETQYF
d_call: .; v_call: TRBV14; j_call: TRBJ2-1; clone_size: .; cdr3_length: 14; cdr3_nt: TGTGCCAGCAGCCATTGGACAGCATACAATGAGCAGTTCTTC; cdr3_aa: CASSHWTAYNEQFF
d_call: .; v_call: TRBV12-3/TRBV12-4; j_call: TRBJ2-7; clone_size: .; cdr3_length: 14; cdr3_nt: TGTGCCAGCAGTATCGACGACAATACCTACGAGCAGTACTTC; cdr3_aa: CASSIDDNTYEQYF
d_call: TRBD2; v_call: TRBV5-6; j_call: TRBJ2-2; clone_size: few; cdr3_length: 17; cdr3_nt: TGTGCCAGCAGCGGCCTACTAGCGGGAGGGAACACCGGGGAGCTGTTTTTT; cdr3_aa: CASSGLLAGGNTGELFF
d_call: .; v_call: TRBV5-6; j_call: TRBJ2-6; clone_size: .; cdr3_length: 16; cdr3_nt: TGTGCCAGCAGCTTGCTCCTTCACTCTGGGGCCAACGTCCTGACTTTC; cdr3_aa: CASSLLLHSGANVLTF
d_call: .; v_call: TRBV7-8; j_call: TRBJ1-2; clone_size: many; cdr3_length: 16; cdr3_nt: TGTGCCAGCAGCTTAGAGGCAGGGACCCTTAACTATGGCTACACCTTC; cdr3_aa: CASSLEAGTLNYGYTF
d_call: .; v_call: TRBV7-9; j_call: TRBJ2-6; clone_size: few; cdr3_length: 15; cdr3_nt: TGTGCCAGCAGCTTAAAGGGGCGTGGGGCCAACGTCCTGACTTTC; cdr3_aa: CASSLKGRGANVLTF
d_call: TRBD1; v_call: TRBV27; j_call: TRBJ2-2; clone_size: .; cdr3_length: 13; cdr3_nt: TGTGCCAGCTGCAGGGGGCAAACCGGGGAGCTGTTTTTT; cdr3_aa: CASCRGQTGELFF
d_call: TRBD2; v_call: TRBV6-1; j_call: TRBJ2-3; clone_size: .; cdr3_length: 13; cdr3_nt: TGTGCCAGCACCACCCCCCAGGGAGGGCGCCGGTATTTT; cdr3_aa: CASTTPQGGRRYF
d_call: .; v_call: TRBV7-3; j_call: TRBJ1-1; clone_size: .; cdr3_length: 14; cdr3_nt: TGTGCCAGCAGCCCCCTGGGGTCGGAGACTGAAGCTTTCTTT; cdr3_aa: CASSPLGSETEAFF
d_call: .; v_call: TRBV7-8; j_call: TRBJ2-1; clone_size: few; cdr3_length: 16; cdr3_nt: TGTGCCAGCAGCTTAGCGGCTACTGCAACGAGGAATGAGCAGTTCTTC; cdr3_aa: CASSLAATATRNEQFF
d_call: .; v_call: TRBV5-6; j_call: TRBJ2-4; clone_size: few; cdr3_length: 17; cdr3_nt: TGTGCCAGCACCTTTCAACTTGGGGTTGGGTCGGAAAACATTCAGTACTTC; cdr3_aa: CASTFQLGVGSENIQYF
d_call: .; v_call: TRBV29-1; j_call: TRBJ1-2; clone_size: .; cdr3_length: 11; cdr3_nt: TGCGCTGGGCAGGCACTGCTTGGCTACACCTTC; cdr3_aa: CAGQALLGYTF
d_call: TRBD1; v_call: TRBV7-9; j_call: TRBJ1-2; clone_size: .; cdr3_length: 15; cdr3_nt: TGTGCCAGCAGCCCAGGGACAGGGGGTTCGATCGGCTACACCTTC; cdr3_aa: CASSPGTGGSIGYTF
d_call: TRBD1; v_call: TRBV6-5; j_call: TRBJ2-1; clone_size: few; cdr3_length: 15; cdr3_nt: TGTGCCAGCAGTTCCGTCGGGACAGGGGGCGATGAGCAGTTCTTC; cdr3_aa: CASSSVGTGGDEQFF
d_call: .; v_call: TRBV11-2; j_call: TRBJ1-4; clone_size: few; cdr3_length: 16; cdr3_nt: TGTGCCAGCAGCTTAGCAGGAAGTCCTCCGGGGGAAAAACTGTTTTTT; cdr3_aa: CASSLAGSPPGEKLFF
d_call: TRBD1; v_call: TRBV7-9; j_call: TRBJ1-6; clone_size: .; cdr3_length: 13; cdr3_nt: TGTGCCAGCAGAGGGACAGGGGTCTCACCCCTCCACTTT; cdr3_aa: CASRGTGVSPLHF
d_call: TRBD2; v_call: TRBV7-9; j_call: TRBJ2-3; clone_size: few; cdr3_length: 18; cdr3_nt: TGTGCCAGCAGCTTAGTAATAGCGGGGCGACTAAGCACAGATACGCAGTATTTT; cdr3_aa: CASSLVIAGRLSTDTQYF
d_call: .; v_call: TRBV24-1; j_call: TRBJ2-5; clone_size: few; cdr3_length: 15; cdr3_nt: TGTGCCACCAGTGATGCCGGGCGCACAAGCGAGACCCAGTACTTC; cdr3_aa: CATSDAGRTSETQYF
d_call: TRBD2; v_call: TRBV7-3; j_call: TRBJ2-1; clone_size: .; cdr3_length: 15; cdr3_nt: TGTGCCAGCAGACAAGCGGGAGGCACCTACAATGAGCAGTTCTTC; cdr3_aa: CASRQAGGTYNEQFF
d_call: .; v_call: TRBV19; j_call: TRBJ2-3; clone_size: few; cdr3_length: 15; cdr3_nt: TGTGCCAGTAGCACCTCGGGGACTTCACGAGATACGCAGTATTTT; cdr3_aa: CASSTSGTSRDTQYF
d_call: .; v_call: TRBV27; j_call: TRBJ2-7; clone_size: few; cdr3_length: 14; cdr3_nt: TGTGCCAGCAGGGAGGGTAGAGGCTCCTACGAGCAGTACTTC; cdr3_aa: CASREGRGSYEQYF
d_call: TRBD1; v_call: TRBV4-1; j_call: TRBJ1-4; clone_size: .; cdr3_length: 15; cdr3_nt: TGCGCCAGCAGCCCGACAGGGCTTGAGAATGAAAAACTGTTTTTT; cdr3_aa: CASSPTGLENEKLFF
d_call: .; v_call: TRBV29-1; j_call: TRBJ2-2; clone_size: few; cdr3_length: 15; cdr3_nt: TGCAGCGTTTCCAGCTACCCAAGGAATACCGGGGAGCTGTTTTTT; cdr3_aa: CSVSSYPRNTGELFF
d_call: .; v_call: TRBV5-1; j_call: TRBJ2-7; clone_size: few; cdr3_length: 13; cdr3_nt: TGCGCCAGCAGCTGGGGACGGGCCTACGAGCAGTACTTC; cdr3_aa: CASSWGRAYEQYF
d_call: .; v_call: TRBV4-1; j_call: TRBJ2-5; clone_size: few; cdr3_length: 14; cdr3_nt: TGCGCCAGCAGCCAAGAAATCTTCCAAGAGACCCAGTACTTC; cdr3_aa: CASSQEIFQETQYF
d_call: .; v_call: TRBV7-8; j_call: TRBJ1-2; clone_size: .; cdr3_length: 15; cdr3_nt: TGTGCCAGCAGCTTATCGCCGACATCTAACTATGGCTACACCTTC; cdr3_aa: CASSLSPTSNYGYTF
d_call: TRBD2; v_call: TRBV14; j_call: TRBJ2-7; clone_size: few; cdr3_length: 14; cdr3_nt: TGTGCCAGCAGCCAGCGGCTAGCGGGCTACGAGCAGTACTTC; cdr3_aa: CASSQRLAGYEQYF
d_call: .; v_call: TRBV12-3/TRBV12-4; j_call: TRBJ1-5; clone_size: few; cdr3_length: 15; cdr3_nt: TGTGCCAGCAGTCCACAGGGAAAAAGCAATCAGCCCCAGCATTTT; cdr3_aa: CASSPQGKSNQPQHF
d_call: TRBD2; v_call: TRBV9; j_call: TRBJ2-7; clone_size: .; cdr3_length: 16; cdr3_nt: TGTGCCAGCAGCGTAGCCTCGACTAGCGGCTCCTACGAGCAGTACTTC; cdr3_aa: CASSVASTSGSYEQYF